The clone carrying this T cell receptor (beta chain) was detected only a few times. These data are taken from a study of blood T cells in healthy people across ages. Primers used in a second PCR of about 6 to 11 cycles were a sample-barcoded 5' primer and a J-beta primer mix. A 12-random-nucleotide template-switch adaptor tagged each cDNA molecule. One entry per CDR3 protein results from TCRdb running MiXCR on the 5' RACE reads. The profile shows about 1.5 million distinct CDR3 sequences, approximately 43% of them singletons. This CDR3 comprises 12 residues. Trimming shortened V by 5 bases and J by 4 bases, and 8 bases separated the two germline ends. The germline V gene has CDR1 SNHLY and CDR2 FYNNEI.

The gene calls are TRBV2 and TRBJ1-2; no clear D. Sequenced input: blood. The TCR originated in a woman under 30 in good health. The CDR3 protein is CASSTLSYGYTF. The CDR3 region has the DNA TGTGCCAGCAGTACCCTCAGCTATGGCTACACCTTC.